This paragraph covers one T cell receptor (beta chain) sequence. CDR3 length equals 14 residues. The V gene's germline CDR1 is LNHDA and CDR2 SQIVND (reference sequence). V trimming: 5 bases; J trimming: 4 bases; junction bases outside the gene matches: 7. Data came from immunoSEQ multiplex PCR; TCRdb stores just in-frame clones and leaves some out. This repertoire shows some 350,000 clones, around 89% found once; its top ten account for roughly 1%. Cohort 3 donors were reported recovered after two negative PCRs, clearance, or symptom resolution. This sample is drawn from a study of blood T cell repertoires in COVID-19. In the study overall: Researchers got acute and convalescent COVID-19 samples from the United States, Italy and Spain.

This TCR was recovered from a young man who had recovered from COVID-19. The chain uses TRBV19 and TRBJ2-7; 8 bases align to TRBD1. Material for sequencing was PBMCs or T cells enriched from blood (not recorded which). For the CDR3, the DNA is TGTGCCAGTAGTCCCCGGACAGGGCTATACGAGCAGTACTTC. Translating it yields CASSPRTGLYEQYF.